This T cell receptor (beta chain) was recorded in a study of naive and memory T cell subsets. Study observations and caveats: From naive to CM, EM and EMRA, diversity decreased and Gini increased.

Both TRBC1 and TRBC2 were covered by a beta constant-region primer of two equimolar oligonucleotides. Ligated cDNA was amplified by four rounds of PCR with nested alpha and beta constant-region primers and SP2. MiXCR, applied by TCRdb to the UMI-ligation and nested PCR reads, yields one record per CDR3 protein. The repertoire includes over 100,000 distinct CDR3 sequences, 36% of them detected once, and approximately 0.87% sits in the top ten. CDR1 is MDHEN and CDR2 is SYDVKM in the germline V gene. V was shortened by 10 bases and J by 5 bases, with 8 bases between the two germline ends. The CDR3 consists of 10 residues. This clonotype was seen a handful of times. Its matching antigen is unknown.

This clonotype was sampled from a human donor in good health. What was sequenced was central memory CD4+ T cells from blood. This chain uses TRBV28 with TRBJ1-1; no clear D. CDR3 region: CATGRTEAFF. The CDR3 nucleotides read TGTGCCACTGGGAGGACTGAAGCTTTCTTT.